This TCR beta chain was sequenced for a study of blood T cell repertoires in COVID-19. Study-level information: PBMCs, B-cell-depleted T cells, or T cells provided the cDNA or gDNA that made up the material.

V was clipped by 5 bases and J by 5 bases, with 18 bases between them. The CDR3 sequence is 15 residues long. The germline V gene has CDR1 LGHNA and CDR2 YSLEER. The authors' processing: Estimated nucleated cell counts came from reference gene primer amplification. Only in-frame clones appear in the TCRdb table, and some are missing; sequencing was by immunoSEQ multiplex PCR. D and trimming were read from the DNA, whereas the V and J calls and clone size are those reported in that table. The table shows 35,000 to 45,000 clones, with over 60% occurring only once. The receptor comes from a man between 60 and 70 years old with active COVID-19. V and J are TRBV4-3 and TRBJ1-1, with a possible D match to TRBD1 (5 bases). The sample consisted of peripheral blood. For the CDR3, the DNA is TGCGCCAGCAGCAAGGACGGGGGTTTGGGGACTGAAGCTTTCTTT. This sequence encodes CASSKDGGLGTEAFF.